The clone carrying this T cell receptor (beta chain) was seen many times. The junction does not match germline at one end; this may be a read error. The data belong to a study of T-cell memory formation after mild COVID-19. TCRdb redid the calling of the 5' RACE reads with MiXCR, one entry per CDR3 protein. Of 400,000 to 550,000 distinct CDR3 sequences in the sample, around 25% were seen once. The CDR3 is made up of 13 amino acids. In germline, CDR1 is SGHRS, CDR2 YFSETQ. This clonotype was sampled from an adult woman who had mild COVID-19 (a few samples of this study predate the infection). Cell type and time point are not known. Sequenced sample: PBMCs or a T cell subset sorted from them (not recorded which). This rearrangement joins TRBV5-1 to TRBJ2-5; maybe TRBD2 (6 bases). The CDR3 sequence is CASSLGGEETQYF. CDR3 nucleotide sequence: TGTGCCAGCAGCTTGGGGGGTGAAGAGACCCAGTACTTC.